This TCR beta chain was recorded in a study of blood T cell repertoires in COVID-19. The overall study: The cDNA or gDNA used as material had been derived from T cells, B-cell-depleted T cells, or PBMCs.

TCRdb's copy holds only in-frame clones and misses some; the assay was immunoSEQ multiplex PCR. The sample lists 35,000 to 55,000 clones, about 90% seen once, with approximately 5% in the top ten. Germline V lookup: CDR1 MNHEY, CDR2 SMNVEV (reference sequence). Unmatched junction bases numbered 8, after V lost 0 bases and J lost 7 bases. The CDR3 is 16 residues long. Sample: peripheral blood. The V and J genes are TRBV27 and TRBJ2-1; 8 nucleotides align to TRBD2. The origin of this receptor is a human donor in a cohort sampled during active COVID-19. CDR3 sequence (DNA): TGTGCCAGCAGTTTATCGATGCGGGAGGCCCGTAATGAGCAGTTCTTC. This gives the protein CASSLSMREARNEQFF.